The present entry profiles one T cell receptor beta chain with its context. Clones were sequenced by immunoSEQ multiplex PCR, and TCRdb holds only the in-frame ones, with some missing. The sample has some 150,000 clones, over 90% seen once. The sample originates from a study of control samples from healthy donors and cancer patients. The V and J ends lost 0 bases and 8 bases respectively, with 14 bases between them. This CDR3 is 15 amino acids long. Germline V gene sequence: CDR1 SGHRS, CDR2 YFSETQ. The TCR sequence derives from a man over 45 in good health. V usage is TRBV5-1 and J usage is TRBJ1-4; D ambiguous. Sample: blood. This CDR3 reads CASSLARIGAEKLFF. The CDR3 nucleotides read TGCGCCAGCAGCTTGGCACGGATAGGTGCAGAAAAACTGTTTTTT.